This T cell receptor (beta chain) was obtained from a study of blood T cell repertoires in COVID-19. For the study at large: T cells, B-cell-depleted T cells, or PBMCs supplied cDNA or gDNA.

The germline CDR1 and CDR2 sequences are SNHLY and FYNNEI. The V gene end was trimmed by 6 bases and the J gene end by 5 bases; junction bases not matched to a gene: 10. The CDR3 totals 15 residues. Only in-frame clones appear in the TCRdb table, and some are missing; sequencing was by immunoSEQ multiplex PCR. This repertoire shows about 270,000 clones, approximately 88% found once; its top ten account for around 2.1%. Sequenced sample: peripheral blood. This receptor was taken from a man aged 50 or older with acute or convalescent COVID-19. J is TRBJ2-1 and V is TRBV2, with 7 bases fitting TRBD1. CDR3 region: CASSNDRARHNEQFF. CDR3 coding DNA: TGTGCCAGCAGCAACGACAGGGCTAGACACAATGAGCAGTTCTTC.